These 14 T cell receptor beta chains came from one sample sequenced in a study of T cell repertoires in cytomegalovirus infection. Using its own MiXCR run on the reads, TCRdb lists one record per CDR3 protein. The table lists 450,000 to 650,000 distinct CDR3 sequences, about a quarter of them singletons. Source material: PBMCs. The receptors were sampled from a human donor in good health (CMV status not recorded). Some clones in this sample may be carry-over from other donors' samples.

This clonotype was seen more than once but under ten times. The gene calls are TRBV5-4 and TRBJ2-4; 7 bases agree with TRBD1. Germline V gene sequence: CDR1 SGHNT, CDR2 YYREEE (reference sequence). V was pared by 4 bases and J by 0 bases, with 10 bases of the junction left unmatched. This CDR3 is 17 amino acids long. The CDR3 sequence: CASSRLEDRIAKNIQYF. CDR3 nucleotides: TGTGCCAGCAGCCGACTCGAGGACAGGATAGCCAAAAACATTCAGTACTTC.

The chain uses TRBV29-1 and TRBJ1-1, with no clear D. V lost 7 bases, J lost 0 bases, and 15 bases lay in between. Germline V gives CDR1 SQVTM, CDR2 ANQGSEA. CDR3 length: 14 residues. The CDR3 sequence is CSARPGGLNTEAFF. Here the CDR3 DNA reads TGCAGCGCTAGGCCCGGAGGACTGAACACTGAAGCTTTCTTT.

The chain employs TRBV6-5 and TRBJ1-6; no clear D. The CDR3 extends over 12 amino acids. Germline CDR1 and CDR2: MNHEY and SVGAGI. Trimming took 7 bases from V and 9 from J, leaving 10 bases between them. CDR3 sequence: CASNGPGSPLHF. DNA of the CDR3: TGTGCCAGCAACGGTCCTGGTTCACCCCTCCACTTT.

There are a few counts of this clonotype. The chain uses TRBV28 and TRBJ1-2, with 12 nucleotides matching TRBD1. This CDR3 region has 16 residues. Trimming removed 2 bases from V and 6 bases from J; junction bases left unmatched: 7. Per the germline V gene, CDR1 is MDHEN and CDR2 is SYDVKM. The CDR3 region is CASSLSGTGGADGYTF. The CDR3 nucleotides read TGTGCCAGCAGTTTAAGCGGGACAGGGGGCGCGGATGGCTACACCTTC.

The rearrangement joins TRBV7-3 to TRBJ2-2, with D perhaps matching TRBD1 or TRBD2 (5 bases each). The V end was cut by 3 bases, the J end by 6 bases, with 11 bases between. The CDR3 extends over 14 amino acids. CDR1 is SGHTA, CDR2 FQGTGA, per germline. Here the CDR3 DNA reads TGTGCCAGCAGCTTTTACCGGGACCCCGGGGAGCTGTTTTTT. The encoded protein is CASSFYRDPGELFF.

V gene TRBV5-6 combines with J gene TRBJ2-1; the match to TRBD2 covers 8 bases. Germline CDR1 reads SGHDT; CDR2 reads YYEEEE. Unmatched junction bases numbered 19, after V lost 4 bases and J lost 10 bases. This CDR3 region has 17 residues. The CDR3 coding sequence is TGTGCCAGCAGCAAGCTAGCGGGCCCCATCCCTATGAGAGAGCAGTTCTTC. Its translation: CASSKLAGPIPMREQFF.

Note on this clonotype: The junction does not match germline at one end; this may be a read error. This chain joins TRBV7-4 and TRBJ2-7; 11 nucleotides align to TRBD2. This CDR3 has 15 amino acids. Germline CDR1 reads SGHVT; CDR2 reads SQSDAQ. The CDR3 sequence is CASSPLAGGPYEQHF. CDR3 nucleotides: TGTGCCAGCAGCCCCCTAGCGGGAGGTCCCTACGAGCAGCACTTC.

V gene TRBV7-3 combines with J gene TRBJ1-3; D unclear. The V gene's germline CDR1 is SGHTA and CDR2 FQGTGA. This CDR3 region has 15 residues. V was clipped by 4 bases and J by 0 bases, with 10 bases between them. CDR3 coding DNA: TGTGCCAGCAGCTCTCAGACGGACTCTGGAAACACCATATATTTT. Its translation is CASSSQTDSGNTIYF. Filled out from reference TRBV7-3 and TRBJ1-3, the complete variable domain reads GAGVSQTPSNKVTEKGKYVELRCDPISGHTALYWYRQSLGQGPEFLIYFQGTGAADDSGLPNDRFFAVRPEGSVSTLKIQRTERGDSAVYLCASSSQTDSGNTIYFGEGSWLTVV.

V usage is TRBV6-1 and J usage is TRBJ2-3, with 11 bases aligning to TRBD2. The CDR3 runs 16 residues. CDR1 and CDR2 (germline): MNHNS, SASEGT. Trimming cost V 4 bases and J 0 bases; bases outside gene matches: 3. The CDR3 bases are TGTGCCAGCAGTGCTACTAGCGGGGGAAGCACAGATACGCAGTATTTT. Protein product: CASSATSGGSTDTQYF.

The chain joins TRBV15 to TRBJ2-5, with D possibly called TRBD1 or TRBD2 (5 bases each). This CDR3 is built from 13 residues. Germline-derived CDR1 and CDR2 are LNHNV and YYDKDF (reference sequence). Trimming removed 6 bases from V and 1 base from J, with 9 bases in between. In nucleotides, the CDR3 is TGTGCCACCAGAGGGACGTTCCAAGAGACCCAGTACTTC. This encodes CATRGTFQETQYF.

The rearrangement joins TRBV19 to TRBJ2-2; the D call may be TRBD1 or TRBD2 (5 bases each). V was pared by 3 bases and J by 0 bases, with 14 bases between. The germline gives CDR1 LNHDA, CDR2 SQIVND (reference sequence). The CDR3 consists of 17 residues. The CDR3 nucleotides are TGTGCCAGTAGTATGAGGTCCAGGGACGCGAACACCGGGGAGCTGTTTTTT. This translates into CASSMRSRDANTGELFF.

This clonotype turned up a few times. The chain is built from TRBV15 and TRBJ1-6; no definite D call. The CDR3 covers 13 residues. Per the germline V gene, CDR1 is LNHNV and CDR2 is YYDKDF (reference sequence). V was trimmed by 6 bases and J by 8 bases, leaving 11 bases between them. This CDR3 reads CATRDGSDSPLHF. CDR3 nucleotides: TGTGCCACCAGGGACGGGAGCGATTCACCCCTCCACTTT.

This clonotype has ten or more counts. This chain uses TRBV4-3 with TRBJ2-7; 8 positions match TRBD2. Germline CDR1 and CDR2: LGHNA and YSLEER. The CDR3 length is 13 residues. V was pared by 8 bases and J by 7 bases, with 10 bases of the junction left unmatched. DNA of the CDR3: TGCGCCAGCGCTGGACTAGCTACCGGGGAGCAGTACTTC. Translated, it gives CASAGLATGEQYF.

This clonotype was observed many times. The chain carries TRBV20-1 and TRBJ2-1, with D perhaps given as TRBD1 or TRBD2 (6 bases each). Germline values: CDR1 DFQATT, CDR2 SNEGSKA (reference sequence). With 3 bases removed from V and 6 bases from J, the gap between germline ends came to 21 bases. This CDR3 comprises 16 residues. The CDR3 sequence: CSASSSGADSFNEQFF. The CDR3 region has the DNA TGCAGTGCTAGTAGTTCGGGGGCGGACTCTTTCAATGAGCAGTTCTTC.